This T cell receptor (beta chain) was sequenced for a study of T cell repertoires in cytomegalovirus infection (dated by TCRdb to the late 2010s). Broadly, across the study: Donor HLA type was relevant to the analysis, as public TCR beta signatures indicated carriage of CMV infection together with the matching HLA type. The investigation overall reported the following: In both this cohort and an independent roughly 330-donor cohort, the cumulative frequency of public TCR beta family members distinguished carriers of CMV infection plus the relevant HLA type. The ex vivo response was dominated by HLA-C-restricted CMV-specific TCR beta clonotypes, which also provided the single most frequent clonotype in two of eight donors.

The sequencing machine was an Illumina HiSeq 1500. TCRdb reran the public reads through fastp at Q25 and MiXCR, keeping productive beta chains. Rows with one shared CDR3 protein collapse into an entry with the most common genes and DNA. This sample holds 200,000 to 250,000 distinct CDR3 sequences; approximately 24% were observed only once. The top ten constitute approximately 18% of the sample. The germline V gene specifies MDHEN as CDR1 and SYDVKM as CDR2. Trimming takes 6 bases from V and 8 bases from J, and the germline ends sit 10 bases apart. There are 11 amino acids in the CDR3, from cysteine to phenylalanine inclusive. Kept here is only the CDR3 DNA, which spans 33 bases and is read in frame from base 1. The sample holds a few counts of this clonotype. Its antigen is still unknown. Base quality data are lacking; no much larger clone is found one base away.

The receptor was isolated from a human donor in good health (CMV status not recorded). Some clones in this sample may be carry-over from other donors' samples. The chain was built from TRBV28 and TRBJ1-1; too little of a D gene remains to name it. Sequencing used CD8+ T cells from PBMCs. Here the CDR3 is given as CASSWVGEAFF. In nucleotides, the sequence is TGTGCCAGCAGCTGGGTGGGGGAAGCTTTCTTT.